The rows below give T cell receptor beta chains drawn from one sample of a study of T cell repertoires in cytomegalovirus infection. TCRdb passed the reads through MiXCR, listing each CDR3 protein once. The data contain under 850,000 distinct CDR3 sequences, around 30% of them singletons. The antigens these receptors bind are not known. The source was cultured PBMCs, collected from culture after CMV antigen stimulation. The receptor source for this set is a human donor in good health (CMV status not recorded). Some clones in this sample may be carry-over from other donors' samples. CDR3s include the opening cysteine and the closing phenylalanine or tryptophan. The D gene is left open where the match is weak. Size tells how often a clone was seen (once, few, many) or the class of an expanded clone, and some rows leave it out.

cdr3_length: 15; j_call: TRBJ2-7; clone_size: .; v_call: TRBV7-2; d_call: .; cdr3_nt: TGTGCCAGCAGCCCTAGTCGCGCCCCTACCTACGAGCAGTACTTC; cdr3_aa: CASSPSRAPTYEQYF
cdr3_length: 15; j_call: TRBJ2-1; clone_size: .; v_call: TRBV7-2; d_call: .; cdr3_nt: TGTGCCAGCAGCTTCTGGTCGGCGTCCTACAATGAGCAGTTCTTC; cdr3_aa: CASSFWSASYNEQFF
cdr3_length: 13; j_call: TRBJ1-6; clone_size: .; v_call: TRBV2; d_call: TRBD1; cdr3_nt: TGTGCCAGCAGGGCCCGGGACAGATCACCCCTCCACTTT; cdr3_aa: CASRARDRSPLHF
cdr3_length: 15; j_call: TRBJ1-1; clone_size: .; v_call: TRBV19; d_call: TRBD1; cdr3_nt: TGTGCCAGTAGGATACGACAGGGTGGTCGGACTGAAGCTTTCTTT; cdr3_aa: CASRIRQGGRTEAFF
cdr3_length: 15; j_call: TRBJ1-1; clone_size: .; v_call: TRBV10-3; d_call: TRBD1; cdr3_nt: TGTGCCATCAGCGGACAGGGGGAGGGGAACACTGAAGCTTTCTTT; cdr3_aa: CAISGQGEGNTEAFF
cdr3_length: 16; j_call: TRBJ2-5; clone_size: .; v_call: TRBV6-1; d_call: .; cdr3_nt: TGTGCCAGCAGTGAAGCGTTGGCTGAGTTCGAAGAGACCCAGTACTTC; cdr3_aa: CASSEALAEFEETQYF
cdr3_length: 12; j_call: TRBJ2-1; clone_size: .; v_call: TRBV7-9; d_call: .; cdr3_nt: TGTGCCAGCAGCGCCAGCGGTAATGAGCAGTTCTTC; cdr3_aa: CASSASGNEQFF
cdr3_length: 16; j_call: TRBJ1-5; clone_size: few; v_call: TRBV7-9; d_call: TRBD1; cdr3_nt: TGTGCCAGCAGCGCGGCCGGGGACAGGGCATCCCAGCCCCAGCATTTT; cdr3_aa: CASSAAGDRASQPQHF
cdr3_length: 16; j_call: TRBJ1-5; clone_size: .; v_call: TRBV7-8; d_call: .; cdr3_nt: TGTGCCAGCAGCTTATCCGGGAGACTTAGCAATCAGCCCCAGCATTTT; cdr3_aa: CASSLSGRLSNQPQHF
cdr3_length: 16; j_call: TRBJ2-7; clone_size: many; v_call: TRBV7-2; d_call: TRBD1; cdr3_nt: TGTGCCAGCAGCTCAAGGCTCGGACAGGGGGGATACGAGCAGTACTTC; cdr3_aa: CASSSRLGQGGYEQYF